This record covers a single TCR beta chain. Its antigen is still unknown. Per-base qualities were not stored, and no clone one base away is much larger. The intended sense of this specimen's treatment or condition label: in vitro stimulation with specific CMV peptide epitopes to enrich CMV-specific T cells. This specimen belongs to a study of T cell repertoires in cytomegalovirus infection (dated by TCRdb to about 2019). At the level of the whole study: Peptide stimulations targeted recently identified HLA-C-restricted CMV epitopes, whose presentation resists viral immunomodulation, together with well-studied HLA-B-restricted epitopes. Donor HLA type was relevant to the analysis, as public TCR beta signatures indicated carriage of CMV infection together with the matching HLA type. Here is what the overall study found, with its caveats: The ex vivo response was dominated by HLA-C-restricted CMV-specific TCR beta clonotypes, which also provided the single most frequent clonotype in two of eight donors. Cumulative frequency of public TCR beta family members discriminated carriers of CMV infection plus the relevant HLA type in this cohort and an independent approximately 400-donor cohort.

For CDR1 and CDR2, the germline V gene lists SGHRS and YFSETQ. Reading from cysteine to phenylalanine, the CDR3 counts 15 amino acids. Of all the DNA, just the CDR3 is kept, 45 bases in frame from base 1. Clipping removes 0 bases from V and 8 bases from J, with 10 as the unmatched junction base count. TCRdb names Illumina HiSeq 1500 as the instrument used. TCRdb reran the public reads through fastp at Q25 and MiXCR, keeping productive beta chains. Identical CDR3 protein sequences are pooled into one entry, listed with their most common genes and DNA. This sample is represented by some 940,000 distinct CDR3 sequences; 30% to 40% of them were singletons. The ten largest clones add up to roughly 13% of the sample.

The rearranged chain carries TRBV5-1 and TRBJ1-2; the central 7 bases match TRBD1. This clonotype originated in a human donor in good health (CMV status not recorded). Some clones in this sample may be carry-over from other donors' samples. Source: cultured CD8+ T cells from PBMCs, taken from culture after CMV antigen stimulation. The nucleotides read TGCGCCAGCAGCTTGGACAGGGGCGTTACTAACGGCTACACCTTC. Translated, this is CASSLDRGVTNGYTF. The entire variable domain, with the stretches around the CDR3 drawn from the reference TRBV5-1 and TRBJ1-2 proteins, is KAGVTQTPRYLIKTRGQQVTLSCSPISGHRSVSWYQQTPGQGLQFLFEYFSETQRNKGNFPGRFSGRQFSNSRSEMNVSTLELGDSALYLCASSLDRGVTNGYTFGSGTRLTVV.